This T cell receptor beta chain was observed in a study of cytomegalovirus exposure and HLA in healthy donors. The PCR employed 60 Vbeta primers together with 13 Jbeta primers. The repertoire was sequenced with immunoSEQ multiplex PCR; TCRdb's copy has only in-frame clones and lacks some. The table shows over 75,000 clones, with around 67% occurring only once. V shed 5 bases, J shed 0 bases, and the junction held 4 bases outside the gene matches. This CDR3 is built from 15 residues. Germline values: CDR1 SGHTA, CDR2 FQGTGA. This chain joins TRBV7-3 and TRBJ1-2; 9 nucleotides agree with TRBD1. The source of this sequence is a human donor in good health. Sequencing was performed on PBMCs. CDR3 in amino acids: CASSETGGPNYGYTF. Here the CDR3 DNA reads TGTGCCAGCAGCGAAACAGGGGGCCCTAACTATGGCTACACCTTC.